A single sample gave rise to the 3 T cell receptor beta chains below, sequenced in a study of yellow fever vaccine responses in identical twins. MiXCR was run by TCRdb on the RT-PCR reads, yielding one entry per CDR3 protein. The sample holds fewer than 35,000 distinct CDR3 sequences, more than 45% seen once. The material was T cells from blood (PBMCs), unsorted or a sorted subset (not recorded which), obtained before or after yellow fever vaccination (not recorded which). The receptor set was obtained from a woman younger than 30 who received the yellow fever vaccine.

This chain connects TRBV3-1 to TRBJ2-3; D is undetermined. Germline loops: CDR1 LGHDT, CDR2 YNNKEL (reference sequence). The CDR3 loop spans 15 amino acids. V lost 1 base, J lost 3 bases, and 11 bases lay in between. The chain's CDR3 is CASSQAATKTDTQYF. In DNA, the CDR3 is TGTGCCAGCAGCCAAGCGGCTACAAAGACAGATACGCAGTATTTT.

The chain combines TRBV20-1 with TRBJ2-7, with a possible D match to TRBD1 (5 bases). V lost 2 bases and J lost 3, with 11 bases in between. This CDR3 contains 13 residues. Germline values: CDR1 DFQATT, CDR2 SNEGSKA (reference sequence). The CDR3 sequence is CSARSDRDYEQYV. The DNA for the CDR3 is TGCAGTGCTAGAAGTGACAGAGACTACGAGCAGTACGTC.

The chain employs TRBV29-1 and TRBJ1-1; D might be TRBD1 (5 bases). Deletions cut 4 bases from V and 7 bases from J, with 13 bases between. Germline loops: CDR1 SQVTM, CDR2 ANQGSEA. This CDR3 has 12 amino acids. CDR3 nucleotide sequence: TGCAGCGTTGTACCTGACAGCGTTGAAGCTTTCTTT. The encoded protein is CSVVPDSVEAFF. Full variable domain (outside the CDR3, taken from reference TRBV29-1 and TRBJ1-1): SAVISQKPSRDICQRGTSLTIQCQVDSQVTMMFWYRQQPGQSLTLIATANQGSEATYESGFVIDKFPISRPNLTFSTLTVSNMSPEDSSIYLCSVVPDSVEAFFGQGTRLTVV.